The 18 T cell receptor beta chains given below trace back to one sample, sequenced in a study of T cell repertoires in cytomegalovirus infection. These TCRs' antigens remain unknown. TCRdb fed the reads into MiXCR, producing one record per CDR3 protein. The table records 750,000 to 900,000 distinct CDR3 sequences, 25% to 30% of them present only once. Source: cultured CD8+ T cells from PBMCs, taken from culture after CMV antigen stimulation. The receptors shown here come from a human donor in good health (CMV status not recorded). Some clones in this sample may be carry-over from other donors' samples.

The CDR3 DNA follows: TGTGCCAGCAGCTTACGGGGATCCGTCCCCGTTTACAATGAGCAGTTCTTC. Residues: CASSLRGSVPVYNEQFF. The gene calls are TRBV7-9 and TRBJ2-1, with D perhaps TRBD2 (5 bases). Germline lookup yields CDR1 SEHNR and CDR2 FQNEAQ (reference sequence). The CDR3 runs 17 residues. The germline V and J ends were trimmed by 2 bases and 4 bases, with 18 bases remaining between them.

The gene calls are TRBV20-1 and TRBJ1-2; perhaps TRBD1 as D (5 bases). Trimming stripped 3 bases from V and 7 bases from J, with 18 bases between. There are 14 residues in the CDR3. Germline V gene sequence: CDR1 DFQATT, CDR2 SNEGSKA (reference sequence). CDR3 region: CSARPIGAKSGYTF. In nucleotides, the CDR3 is TGCAGTGCTAGGCCGATAGGGGCGAAGTCTGGCTACACCTTC.

This clonotype appeared many times. This rearrangement joins TRBV7-8 to TRBJ2-7; D possibly corresponds to TRBD1 (5 bases). The CDR3 runs to 15 residues. Trimming pared 0 bases from V and 5 bases from J, leaving 14 bases between. The germline V gene encodes CDR1 SGHVS and CDR2 FQNEAQ. This CDR3 reads CASSLAKGRVNEQYF. The CDR3 DNA is TGTGCCAGCAGCTTAGCAAAGGGGCGCGTAAACGAGCAGTACTTC.

The J gene is TRBJ2-7, the V gene TRBV6-5, with D possibly matching TRBD2 (6 bases). Germline V CDR1 and CDR2: MNHEY, SVGAGI. The CDR3 spans 15 residues. Trimming took 0 bases from V and 7 from J, leaving 16 bases between them. CDR3 nucleotide sequence: TGTGCCAGCAGTTACTCGCGGCAGGGACTGGGGGAGCAGTACGTC. It yields the protein CASSYSRQGLGEQYV.

The chain joins TRBV5-6 to TRBJ1-6; TRBD1 aligns across 7 bases. Germline V gene sequence: CDR1 SGHDT, CDR2 YYEEEE. The junction had 14 bases not matched to a gene; V was cut back by 3 bases and J by 8 bases. The CDR3 extends over 17 amino acids. CDR3 DNA sequence: TGTGCCAGCAGCTCCTTTCGGGACAGAGAATTCGATTCACCCCTCCACTTT. Translating gives CASSSFRDREFDSPLHF.

This clonotype was seen more than once but under ten times. The chain carries TRBV2 and TRBJ2-7; D might be TRBD1 (5 bases). From germline, CDR1 is SNHLY and CDR2 FYNNEI. V dropped 6 bases and J dropped 0 bases, with 18 bases sitting between them. The CDR3 totals 16 residues. DNA for the CDR3: TGTGCCAGCAGACCTAATGGACACCCGGTCTCCTACGAGCAGTACGTC. Protein sequence: CASRPNGHPVSYEQYV.

In its sample, this clonotype was seen a few times. The V gene is TRBV6-6, the J gene TRBJ2-5; the D gene could be TRBD1 or TRBD2 (5 bases each). The CDR3 has 14 amino acids. V lost 5 bases and J lost 1, with 11 bases in between. Germline CDR1 reads MNHNY; CDR2 reads SVGAGI (reference sequence). The CDR3: CASSRLGGQETQYF. CDR3 nucleotide sequence: TGTGCCAGCAGTCGCCTTGGGGGCCAAGAGACCCAGTACTTC.

The rearrangement uses TRBV27 and TRBJ1-4; tentatively, D is TRBD1 (5 bases). Germline V lookup: CDR1 MNHEY, CDR2 SMNVEV (reference sequence). V lost 6 bases and J 7 bases, leaving 15 bases between the germline ends. This CDR3 has 14 residues. CDR3 DNA: TGTGCCAGCAGCTTGATCGACAGATCTGAAAAACTGTTTTTT. The encoded protein is CASSLIDRSEKLFF. Using reference TRBV27 and TRBJ1-4 for the parts outside the CDR3, the full variable domain is EAQVTQNPRYLITVTGKKLTVTCSQNMNHEYMSWYRQDPGLGLRQIYYSMNVEVTDKGDVPEGYKVSRKEKRNFPLILESPSPNQTSLYFCASSLIDRSEKLFFGSGTQLSVL.

V gene TRBV11-1 combines with J gene TRBJ2-5, with D possibly matching TRBD1 (6 bases). Germline values: CDR1 SGHAT, CDR2 FQDESV (reference sequence). V lost 5 bases and J lost 6, with 7 bases in between. The CDR3 contains 11 residues. The CDR3: CASSTGKTQYF. The CDR3 DNA reads TGTGCCAGCAGCACAGGGAAGACCCAGTACTTC.

The V gene is TRBV20-1, the J gene TRBJ2-5; D is ambiguous. The germline V gene encodes CDR1 DFQATT and CDR2 SNEGSKA (reference sequence). Trimming left V 0 bases short and J 7 bases short, with 15 bases between. The CDR3 is 14 amino acids. The CDR3 region is CSAREGSAGPTQYF. CDR3 DNA sequence: TGCAGTGCTAGAGAGGGGTCAGCAGGCCCGACCCAGTACTTC.

Ten or more counts support this clonotype. The chain employs TRBV7-2 and TRBJ2-2; D gene unclear. V was pared by 8 bases and J by 13 bases, with 14 bases between. The CDR3 extends over 11 amino acids. Germline V gene sequence: CDR1 SGHTA, CDR2 FQGNSA. The CDR3 nucleotides read TGTGCCAGCCTAACGAATCAAGGGCTGTTTTTT. Its protein is CASLTNQGLFF.

This rearrangement joins TRBV25-1 to TRBJ1-2; the match to TRBD1 covers 7 bases. This CDR3 has 14 residues. Germline CDR1 reads MGHDK; CDR2 reads SYGVNS. V lost 5 bases and J lost 4; bases outside the gene matches: 7. The CDR3 coding sequence is TGTGCCAGCAGTACCCAGGGACAGACCTATGGCTACACCTTC. Its translation: CASSTQGQTYGYTF.

The J gene is TRBJ1-5, the V gene TRBV15; 7 bases align to TRBD1. The trim removed 1 base at V and 3 bases at J, leaving 3 bases unmatched. The CDR3 spans 15 residues. CDR1 is LNHNV and CDR2 is YYDKDF in the germline V gene (reference sequence). CDR3 region: CATSRGQGINQPQHF. The CDR3 DNA sequence: TGTGCCACCAGCAGAGGACAGGGTATCAATCAGCCCCAGCATTTT.

The sample holds a few counts of this clonotype. The chain carries TRBV7-8 and TRBJ2-5; a weak D match, TRBD2 (5 bases). With 1 base removed from V and 3 bases from J, the gap between germline ends came to 12 bases. In germline, CDR1 is SGHVS, CDR2 FQNEAQ. The CDR3 loop spans 15 amino acids. The CDR3, as DNA: TGTGCCAGCAGCTTAGGAGTTTTGAGGGAAGAGACCCAGTACTTC. It specifies CASSLGVLREETQYF.

The rearrangement links TRBV7-9 to TRBJ2-3; 9 bases match TRBD1. Unmatched junction bases numbered 7, after V lost 6 bases and J lost 6 bases. Looked up from germline, CDR1 is SEHNR and CDR2 is FQNEAQ (reference sequence). This CDR3 spans 14 amino acids. The DNA of the CDR3 is TGTGCCAGCAGTTCAAACAGGGGGCGGGATACGCAGTATTTT. Its translation is CASSSNRGRDTQYF.

The J gene is TRBJ1-5, the V gene TRBV19; unclear D gene. Trimming removed 3 bases from V and 0 bases from J, with 6 bases in between. This CDR3 is built from 14 residues. Germline CDR1 and CDR2: LNHDA and SQIVND (reference sequence). CDR3 bases: TGTGCCAGTAGTATTGGGTTTAGCAATCAGCCCCAGCATTTT. It specifies CASSIGFSNQPQHF.

Only a few counts were recorded for this clonotype. This rearrangement joins TRBV9 to TRBJ1-2, with TRBD1 matching 11 bases. With 6 bases clipped from V and 4 bases from J, the junction kept 5 bases outside the gene matches. The CDR3 sequence is 14 residues long. CDR1 SGDLS and CDR2 YYNGEE come from the germline V gene. CDR3: CASIGGQGVYGYTF. The DNA of the CDR3 is TGTGCCAGCATCGGGGGACAGGGGGTCTATGGCTACACCTTC.

This sequence joins TRBV7-8 and TRBJ2-2; D perhaps matches TRBD1 (6 bases). This CDR3 is 17 amino acids long. The germline gives CDR1 SGHVS, CDR2 FQNEAQ. The V and J ends lost 4 bases and 3 bases respectively, with 18 bases between them. CDR3 amino acids: CASSWTVEGRDTGELFF. CDR3 nucleotides: TGTGCCAGCAGCTGGACAGTCGAGGGGCGGGACACCGGGGAGCTGTTTTTT.